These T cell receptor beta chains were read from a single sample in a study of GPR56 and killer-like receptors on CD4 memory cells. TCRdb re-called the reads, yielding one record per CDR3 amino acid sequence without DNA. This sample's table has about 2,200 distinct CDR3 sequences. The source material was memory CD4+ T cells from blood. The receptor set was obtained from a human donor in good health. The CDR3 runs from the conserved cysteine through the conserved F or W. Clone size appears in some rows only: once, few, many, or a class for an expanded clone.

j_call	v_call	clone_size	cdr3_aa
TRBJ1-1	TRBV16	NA	CASSQLRSIYTNTEAFF
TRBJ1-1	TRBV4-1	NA	CASSQIGQGNTEAFF
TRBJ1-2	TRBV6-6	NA	CASSRPGPGSYGYTF
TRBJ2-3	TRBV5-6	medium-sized	CASSKEITDTQYF
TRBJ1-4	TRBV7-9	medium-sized	CASSLVTDTASPYEKLFF
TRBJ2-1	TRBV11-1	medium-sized	CASSLGGGKNEQFF
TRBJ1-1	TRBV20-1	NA	CSALIFGQMNTEAFF
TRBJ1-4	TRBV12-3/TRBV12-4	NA	CASSQTREKLFF
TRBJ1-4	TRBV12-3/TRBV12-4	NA	CASSGMRGGDRRLEKLFF
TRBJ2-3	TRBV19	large	CASSMSGRGTDTQYF
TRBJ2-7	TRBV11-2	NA	CASSPLNRGRSSYEQYF
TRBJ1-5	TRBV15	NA	CATSRDSITGGGNQPQHF
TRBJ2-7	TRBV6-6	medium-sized	CASSLAGGNYEQYF
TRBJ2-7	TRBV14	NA	CASSQYSLYEQYF
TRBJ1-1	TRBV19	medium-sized	CASSPPEPTAFF
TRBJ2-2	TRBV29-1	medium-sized	CSVQGAGGELFF
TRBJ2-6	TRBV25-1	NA	CASSEYRQGAGANVLTF
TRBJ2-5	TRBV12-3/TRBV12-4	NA	CASSLTDKGTQYF
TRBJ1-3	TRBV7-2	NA	CASSPGPSGNTIYF
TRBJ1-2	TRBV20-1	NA	CSARERGRGYGYTF
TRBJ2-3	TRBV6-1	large	CASSETSYSTDTQYF
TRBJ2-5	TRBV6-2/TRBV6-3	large	CASSYIAGEVRETQYF